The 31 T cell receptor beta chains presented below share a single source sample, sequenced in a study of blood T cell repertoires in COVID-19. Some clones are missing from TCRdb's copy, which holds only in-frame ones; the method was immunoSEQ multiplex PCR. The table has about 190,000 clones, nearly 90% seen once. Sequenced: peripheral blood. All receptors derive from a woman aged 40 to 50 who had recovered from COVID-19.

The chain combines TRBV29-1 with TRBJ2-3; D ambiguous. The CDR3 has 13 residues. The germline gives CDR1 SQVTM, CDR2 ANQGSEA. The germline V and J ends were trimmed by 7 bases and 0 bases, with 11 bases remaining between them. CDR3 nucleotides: TGCAGCGGACACGACCTTAGCACAGATACGCAGTATTTT. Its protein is CSGHDLSTDTQYF.

The CDR3 DNA follows: TGTGCCAGCAGCGTAGTCCCCCTAGCGGGAGGCGCGGATACGCAGTATTTT. Translating gives CASSVVPLAGGADTQYF. V and J are TRBV9 and TRBJ2-3; the match to TRBD2 covers 11 bases. Trimming removed 0 bases from V and 6 bases from J; junction bases left unmatched: 9. Germline CDR1 is SGDLS and CDR2 is YYNGEE. This CDR3 comprises 17 residues.

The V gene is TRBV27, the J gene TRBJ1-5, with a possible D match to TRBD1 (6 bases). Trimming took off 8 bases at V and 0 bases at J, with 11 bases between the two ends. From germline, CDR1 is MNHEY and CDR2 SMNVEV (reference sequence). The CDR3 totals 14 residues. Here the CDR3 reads CASSGQYSNQPQHF. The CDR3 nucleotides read TGTGCCAGCTCCGGACAGTATAGCAATCAGCCCCAGCATTTT.

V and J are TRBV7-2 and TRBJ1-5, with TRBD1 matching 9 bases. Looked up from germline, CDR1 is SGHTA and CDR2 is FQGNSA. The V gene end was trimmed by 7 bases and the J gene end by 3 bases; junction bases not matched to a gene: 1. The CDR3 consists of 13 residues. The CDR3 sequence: CASNRGLNQPQHF. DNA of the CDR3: TGTGCCAGCAACAGGGGGCTCAATCAGCCCCAGCATTTT.

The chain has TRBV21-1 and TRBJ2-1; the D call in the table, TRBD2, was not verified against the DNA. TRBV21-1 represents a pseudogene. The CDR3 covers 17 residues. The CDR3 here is CASSNRTSGTSYNEQFF. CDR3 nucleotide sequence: TGTGCCAGCAGCAATCGGACTAGCGGAACTAGTTACAATGAGCAGTTCTTC.

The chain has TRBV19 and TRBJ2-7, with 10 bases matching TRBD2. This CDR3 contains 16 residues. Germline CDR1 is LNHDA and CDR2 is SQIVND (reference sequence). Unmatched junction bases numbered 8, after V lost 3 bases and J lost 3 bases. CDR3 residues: CASSMTTSGTYYEQYF. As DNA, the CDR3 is TGTGCCAGTAGTATGACCACTAGCGGGACCTACTACGAGCAGTACTTC.

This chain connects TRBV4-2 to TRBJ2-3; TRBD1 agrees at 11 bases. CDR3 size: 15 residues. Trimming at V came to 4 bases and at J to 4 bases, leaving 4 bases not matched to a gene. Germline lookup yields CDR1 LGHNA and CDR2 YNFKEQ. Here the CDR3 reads CASSRTGQGADTQYF. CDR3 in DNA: TGTGCCAGCAGCCGAACGGGACAGGGGGCAGATACGCAGTATTTT.

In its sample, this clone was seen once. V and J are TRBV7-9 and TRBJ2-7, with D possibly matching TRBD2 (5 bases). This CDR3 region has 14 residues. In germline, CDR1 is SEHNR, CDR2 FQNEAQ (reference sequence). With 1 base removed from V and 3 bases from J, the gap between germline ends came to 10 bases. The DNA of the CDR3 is TGTGCCAGCAGCTTAGGAGGGTTAGGCTACGAGCAGTACTTC. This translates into CASSLGGLGYEQYF.

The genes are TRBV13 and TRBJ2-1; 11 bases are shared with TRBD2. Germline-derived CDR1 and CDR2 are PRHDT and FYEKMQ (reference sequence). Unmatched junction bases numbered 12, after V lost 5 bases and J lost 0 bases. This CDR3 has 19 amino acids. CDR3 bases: TGTGCCAGCAGCGGGCTAGCGGGAGGCCCTACCAGCTCCTACAATGAGCAGTTCTTC. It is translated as CASSGLAGGPTSSYNEQFF.

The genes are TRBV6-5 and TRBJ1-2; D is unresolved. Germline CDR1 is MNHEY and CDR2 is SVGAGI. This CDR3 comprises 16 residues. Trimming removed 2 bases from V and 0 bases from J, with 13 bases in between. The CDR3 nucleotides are TGTGCCAGCAGTTACGGAACGGGGAAAACTAACTATGGCTACACCTTC. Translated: CASSYGTGKTNYGYTF.

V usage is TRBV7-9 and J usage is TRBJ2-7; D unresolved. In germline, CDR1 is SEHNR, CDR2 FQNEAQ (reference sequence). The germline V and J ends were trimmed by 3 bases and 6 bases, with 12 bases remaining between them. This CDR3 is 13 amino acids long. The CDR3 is CASSFPDIAEQYF. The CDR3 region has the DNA TGTGCCAGCAGCTTCCCGGATATAGCCGAGCAGTACTTC.

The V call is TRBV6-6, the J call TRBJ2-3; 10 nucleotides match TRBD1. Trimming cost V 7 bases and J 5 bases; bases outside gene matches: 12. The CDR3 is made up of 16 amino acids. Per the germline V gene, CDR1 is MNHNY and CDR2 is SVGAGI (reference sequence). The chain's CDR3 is CASILYGTGARDTQYF. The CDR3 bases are TGTGCCAGCATTCTATACGGGACAGGGGCAAGAGATACGCAGTATTTT.

The CDR3 loop reads CASSDSSGGYYGYTF. CDR3 nucleotides: TGTGCCAGCAGTGACTCGAGCGGGGGGTACTATGGCTACACCTTC. The chain employs TRBV6-4 and TRBJ1-2; tentatively, D is TRBD1 (5 bases). Deletions cut 0 bases from V and 3 bases from J, with 11 bases between. The CDR3 consists of 15 residues. Per germline, CDR1 MRHNA and CDR2 SNTAGT.

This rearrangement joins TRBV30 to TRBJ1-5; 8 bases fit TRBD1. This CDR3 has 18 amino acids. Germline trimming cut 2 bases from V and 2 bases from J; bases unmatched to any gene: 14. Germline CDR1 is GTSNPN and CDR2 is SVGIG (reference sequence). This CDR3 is CAWSSGIGGTGGNQPQHF. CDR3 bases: TGTGCCTGGAGTTCCGGAATAGGAGGGACAGGAGGCAATCAGCCCCAGCATTTT.

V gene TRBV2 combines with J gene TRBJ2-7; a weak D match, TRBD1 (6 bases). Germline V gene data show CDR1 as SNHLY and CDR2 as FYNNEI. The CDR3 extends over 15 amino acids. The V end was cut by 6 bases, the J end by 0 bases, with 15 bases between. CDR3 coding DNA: TGTGCCAGCAGAGAGGGACACGACGACTCCTACGAGCAGTACTTC. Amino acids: CASREGHDDSYEQYF.

The CDR3: CASSGGTAEAFF. For the CDR3, the DNA is TGCGCCAGCAGCGGAGGGACAGCAGAAGCTTTCTTT. The gene calls are TRBV5-1 and TRBJ1-1; TRBD1 matches at 7 bases. Per germline, CDR1 SGHRS and CDR2 YFSETQ. V gave up 4 bases and J gave up 8 bases; unmatched junction bases: 5. There are 12 residues in the CDR3.

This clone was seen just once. The chain's CDR3 is CASSLPLAGAPQFSTQYF. The CDR3 region has the DNA TGTGCCAGCAGCTTACCACTAGCGGGAGCCCCCCAGTTCAGTACGCAGTATTTT. The V gene is TRBV5-8, the J gene TRBJ2-3; 11 bases are a match to TRBD2. The J segment lost 8 bases and the V segment lost 2 bases, leaving 16 bases of the junction unmatched. The CDR3 totals 18 residues. From germline, CDR1 is SGHTS and CDR2 YDEGEE.

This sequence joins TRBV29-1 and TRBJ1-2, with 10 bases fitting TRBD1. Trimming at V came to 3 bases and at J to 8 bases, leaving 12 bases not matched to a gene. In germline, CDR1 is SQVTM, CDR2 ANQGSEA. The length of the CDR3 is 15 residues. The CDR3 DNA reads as TGCAGCGTTGATATGCCGGGGGACAGGGGAGAAGGCTACACCTTC. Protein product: CSVDMPGDRGEGYTF.

The CDR3 reads CASLGDRGNQPQHF. DNA for the CDR3: TGTGCCAGCCTAGGGGACAGGGGCAATCAGCCCCAGCATTTT. V is TRBV19 and J is TRBJ1-5, with TRBD1 matching 9 bases. Germline V lookup: CDR1 LNHDA, CDR2 SQIVND (reference sequence). The CDR3 runs to 14 residues. The V and J ends lost 9 bases and 2 bases, in that order; junction bases with no gene match: 5.

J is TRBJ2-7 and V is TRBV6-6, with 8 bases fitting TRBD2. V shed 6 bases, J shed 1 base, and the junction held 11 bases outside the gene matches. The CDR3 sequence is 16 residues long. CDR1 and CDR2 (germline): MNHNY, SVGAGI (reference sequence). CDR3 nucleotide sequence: TGTGCCAGCAGCCCCGGGACTAGGGGGTCGTCCTACGAGCAGTACTTC. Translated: CASSPGTRGSSYEQYF.

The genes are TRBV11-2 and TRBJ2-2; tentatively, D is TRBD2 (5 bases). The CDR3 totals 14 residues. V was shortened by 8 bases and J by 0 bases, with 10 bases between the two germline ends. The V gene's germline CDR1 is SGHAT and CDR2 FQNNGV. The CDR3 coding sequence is TGTGCCAGCCGCGGGCTGGCGAACACCGGGGAGCTGTTTTTT. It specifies CASRGLANTGELFF.

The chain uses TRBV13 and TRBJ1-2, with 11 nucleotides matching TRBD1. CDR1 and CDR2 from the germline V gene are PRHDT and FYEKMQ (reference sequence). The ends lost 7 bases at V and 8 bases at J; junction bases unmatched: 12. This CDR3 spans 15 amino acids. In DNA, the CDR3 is TGTGCCAGCACCTTGAGAGGACAGGGGGCGAGAGGCTACACCTTC. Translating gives CASTLRGQGARGYTF.

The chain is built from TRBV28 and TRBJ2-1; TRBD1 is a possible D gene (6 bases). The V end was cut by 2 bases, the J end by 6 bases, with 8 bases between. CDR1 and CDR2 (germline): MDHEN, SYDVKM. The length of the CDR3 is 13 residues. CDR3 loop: CASSLLQGNEQFF. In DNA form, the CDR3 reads TGTGCCAGCAGTTTACTACAGGGCAATGAGCAGTTCTTC.

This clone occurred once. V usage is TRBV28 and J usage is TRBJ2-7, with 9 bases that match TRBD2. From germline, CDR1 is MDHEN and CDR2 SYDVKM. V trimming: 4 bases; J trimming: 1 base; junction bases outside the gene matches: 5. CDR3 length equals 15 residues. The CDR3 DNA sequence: TGTGCCAGCAGTTCTCCGGGACTAGCTTCCTACGAGCAGTACTTC. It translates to CASSSPGLASYEQYF.

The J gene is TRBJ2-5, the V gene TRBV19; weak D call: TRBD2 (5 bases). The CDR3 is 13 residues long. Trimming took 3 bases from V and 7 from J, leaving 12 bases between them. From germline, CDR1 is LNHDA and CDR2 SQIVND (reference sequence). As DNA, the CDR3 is TGTGCCAGTAGTATTTCGAGGGATGGGACCCAGTACTTC. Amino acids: CASSISRDGTQYF.

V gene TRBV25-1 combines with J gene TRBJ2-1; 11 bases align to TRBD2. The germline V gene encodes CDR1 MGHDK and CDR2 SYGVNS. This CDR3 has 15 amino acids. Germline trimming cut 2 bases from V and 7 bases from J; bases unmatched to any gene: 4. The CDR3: CASSERVAGGNEQFF. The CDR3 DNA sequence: TGTGCCAGCAGTGAACGAGTAGCGGGAGGGAATGAGCAGTTCTTC.

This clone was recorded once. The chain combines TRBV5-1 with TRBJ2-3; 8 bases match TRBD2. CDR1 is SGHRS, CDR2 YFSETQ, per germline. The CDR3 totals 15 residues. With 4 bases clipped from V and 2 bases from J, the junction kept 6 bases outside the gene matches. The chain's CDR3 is CASSPTTSVTDTQYF. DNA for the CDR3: TGCGCCAGCAGCCCAACGACTAGCGTCACAGATACGCAGTATTTT.

CDR3 sequence: CASSSRASGSLDNEQFF. Here the CDR3 DNA reads TGTGCCAGCAGCTCGCGGGCTAGCGGGAGTCTTGATAATGAGCAGTTCTTC. The gene calls are TRBV4-2 and TRBJ2-1, with 10 bases fitting TRBD2. The germline V gene encodes CDR1 LGHNA and CDR2 YNFKEQ. The ends lost 5 bases at V and 7 bases at J; junction bases unmatched: 14. The CDR3 extends over 17 amino acids.

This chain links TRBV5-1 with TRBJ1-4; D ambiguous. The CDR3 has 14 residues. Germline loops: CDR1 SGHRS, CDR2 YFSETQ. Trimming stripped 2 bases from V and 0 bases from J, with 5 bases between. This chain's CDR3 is CASSFTATNEKLFF. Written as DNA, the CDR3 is TGCGCCAGCAGCTTTACAGCAACTAATGAAAAACTGTTTTTT.

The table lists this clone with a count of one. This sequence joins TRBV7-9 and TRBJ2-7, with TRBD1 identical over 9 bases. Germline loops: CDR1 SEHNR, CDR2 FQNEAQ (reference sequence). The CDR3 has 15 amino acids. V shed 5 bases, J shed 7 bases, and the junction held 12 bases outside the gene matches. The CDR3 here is CASSDGTGFFWEQYF. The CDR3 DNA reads TGTGCCAGCAGCGACGGGACAGGGTTTTTTTGGGAGCAGTACTTC.

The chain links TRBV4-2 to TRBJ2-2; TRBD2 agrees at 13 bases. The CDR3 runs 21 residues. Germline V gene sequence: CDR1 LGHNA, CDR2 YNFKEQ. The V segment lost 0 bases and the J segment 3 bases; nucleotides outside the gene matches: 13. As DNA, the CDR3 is TGTGCCAGCAGCCAAGAGGTTCGGGGACTAGCGGGATCAGGGGACACCGGGGAGCTGTTTTTT. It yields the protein CASSQEVRGLAGSGDTGELFF.